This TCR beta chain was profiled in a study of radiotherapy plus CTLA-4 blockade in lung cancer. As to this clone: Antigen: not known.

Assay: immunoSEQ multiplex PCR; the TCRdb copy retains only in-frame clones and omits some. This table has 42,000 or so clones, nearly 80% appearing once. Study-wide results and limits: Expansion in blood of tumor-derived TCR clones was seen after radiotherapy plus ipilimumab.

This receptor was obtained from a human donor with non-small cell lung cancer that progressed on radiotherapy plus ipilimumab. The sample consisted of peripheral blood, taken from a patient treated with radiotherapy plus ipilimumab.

CDR3 sequence (DNA): TGTGCCAGCAGCTTGGGTCCTAGCGGGGGGTCGAGCTCCTACAATGAGCAGTTCTTC. Translation: CASSLGPSGGSSSYNEQFF. The genes are TRBV5-6 and TRBJ2-1, with 11 nucleotides matching TRBD2. V gave up 0 bases and J gave up 0 bases; unmatched junction bases: 8. This CDR3 has 19 residues. Germline assignment: CDR1 SGHDT and CDR2 YYEEEE.